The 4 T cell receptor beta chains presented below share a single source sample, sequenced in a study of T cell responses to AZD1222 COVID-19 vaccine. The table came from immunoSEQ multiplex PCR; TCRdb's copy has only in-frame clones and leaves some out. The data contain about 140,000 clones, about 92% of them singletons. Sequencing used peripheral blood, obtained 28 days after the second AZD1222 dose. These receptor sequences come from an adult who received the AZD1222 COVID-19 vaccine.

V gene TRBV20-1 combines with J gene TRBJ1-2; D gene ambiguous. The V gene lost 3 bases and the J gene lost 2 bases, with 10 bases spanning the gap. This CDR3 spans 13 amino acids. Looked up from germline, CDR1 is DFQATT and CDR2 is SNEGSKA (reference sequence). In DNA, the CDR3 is TGCAGTGCTAGTTCTGTTTGGAACTATGGCTACACCTTC. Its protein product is CSASSVWNYGYTF.

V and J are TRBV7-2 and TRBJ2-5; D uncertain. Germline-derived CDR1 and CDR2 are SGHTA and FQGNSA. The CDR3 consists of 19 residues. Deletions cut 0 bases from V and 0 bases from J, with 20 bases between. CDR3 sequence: CASSLAGLGTGQYQETQYF. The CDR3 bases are TGTGCCAGCAGCTTAGCTGGTTTGGGTACCGGGCAGTACCAAGAGACCCAGTACTTC. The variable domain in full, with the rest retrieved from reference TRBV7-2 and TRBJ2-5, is GAGVSQSPSNKVTEKGKDVELRCDPISGHTALYWYRQSLGQGLEFLIYFQGNSAPDKSGLPSDRFSAERTGGSVSTLTIQRTQQEDSAVYLCASSLAGLGTGQYQETQYFGPGTRLLVL.

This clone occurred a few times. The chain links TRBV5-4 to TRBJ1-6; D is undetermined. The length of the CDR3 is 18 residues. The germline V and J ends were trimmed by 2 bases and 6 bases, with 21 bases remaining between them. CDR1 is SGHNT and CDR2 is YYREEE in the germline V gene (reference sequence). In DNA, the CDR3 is TGTGCCAGCAGCTTAGTTTCGTTCGGGAATTGGGGTAATTCACCCCTCCACTTT. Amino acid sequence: CASSLVSFGNWGNSPLHF.

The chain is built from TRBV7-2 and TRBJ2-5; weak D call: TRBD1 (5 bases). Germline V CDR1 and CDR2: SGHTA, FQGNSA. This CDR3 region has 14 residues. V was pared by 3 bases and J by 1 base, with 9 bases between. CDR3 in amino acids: CASSFQDSQETQYF. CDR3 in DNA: TGTGCCAGCAGCTTTCAAGACAGCCAAGAGACCCAGTACTTC.